This T cell receptor (beta chain) derives from a study of T cell changes during pregnancy in multiple sclerosis (dated by TCRdb to 2018 to 2020). Turning to the overall study: Changes in the T cell repertoire over the course of pregnancy were examined in this study in women with multiple sclerosis.

Here V drops 7 bases and J drops 5 bases, and the junction holds 8 bases not matched to any gene. The CDR3 numbers 13 residues from cysteine through phenylalanine. Just CDR3 DNA is preserved here, 39 bases in frame from base 1. The germline V gene (reference sequence) yields MNHEY for CDR1 and SMNVEV for CDR2. Library generation was performed with the immunoSEQ multiplex PCR assay. The clones in this table, taken by TCRdb from immuneACCESS, are in-frame only. Not every clone is retained; where verified, under half of the shortfall comes from an unresolved V gene, and the cause of the rest is unknown. Counted in this sample were 100,000 or so clones; nearly 95% of them appeared once. The ten largest clones capture over 1.5% of the sample. On this clone: There is no known antigen for this receptor. No per-base quality is available; no much larger clone lies one base away.

Here the sequenced sample was peripheral blood, taken after pregnancy. Recombination linked TRBV27 to TRBJ2-7, and TRBD2 matches 7 of the central bases. The clonotype was recovered from a female donor in good health, enrolled as a control in a pregnancy study. The nucleotide sequence reads as follows: TGTGCCAGCACAGAGACGGGGGGTAACGAGCAGTACTTC. Translated, it gives CASTETGGNEQYF.